One sample yielded the 23 T cell receptor beta chains listed below, sequenced in a study of cytomegalovirus exposure and HLA in healthy donors (dated 2017 in TCRdb). The library was obtained by the immunoSEQ multiplex PCR assay. A mixture of 60 forward primers for TCR Vbeta segments and 13 reverse primers for TCR Jbeta segments was used in the multiplex PCR. The clones in this table, taken by TCRdb from immuneACCESS, are in-frame only. Not every clone is retained; where verified, under half of the shortfall comes from an unresolved V gene, and the cause of the rest is unknown. This sample gives 130,000 to 150,000 clones in total; approximately 80% of them show up just once. The top ten clonotypes cover about 2.5% of the sample. Sequencing was done on a sample of PBMCs. The receptor set was obtained from a woman under 30 in good health and CMV-seropositive.

This clone has only a few counts. The chain links TRBV27 to TRBJ2-3, with a weak D call TRBD1 (5 bases). Trimming stripped 3 bases from V and 3 bases from J, with 7 bases between. The CDR3 loop spans 13 amino acids. From germline, CDR1 is MNHEY and CDR2 SMNVEV (reference sequence). The CDR3 coding sequence is TGTGCCAGCAGTTTTAGGGGAACAGATACGCAGTATTTT. This gives the protein CASSFRGTDTQYF.

J is TRBJ1-2 and V is TRBV6-1, with 7 bases lining up with TRBD1. The CDR3 totals 17 residues. V shed 3 bases, J shed 7 bases, and the junction held 17 bases outside the gene matches. Per germline, CDR1 MNHNS and CDR2 SASEGT. The CDR3 reads CASSDPRQGRRVAGYTF. The CDR3 region has the DNA TGTGCCAGCAGTGACCCGAGACAGGGTAGGAGAGTGGCTGGCTACACCTTC.

CDR3 nucleotides: TGTGCCTTGGACAGGGCCGAACAGCCCCAGCATTTT. This encodes CALDRAEQPQHF. This chain connects TRBV30 to TRBJ1-5; 8 nucleotides line up with TRBD1. CDR1 is GTSNPN and CDR2 is SVGIG in the germline V gene (reference sequence). The ends lost 7 bases at V and 7 bases at J; junction bases unmatched: 6. This CDR3 is 12 amino acids long. Supplemented by reference TRBV30 and TRBJ1-5, the full variable domain reads SQTIHQWPATLVQPVGSPLSLECTVEGTSNPNLYWYRQAAGRGLQLLFYSVGIGQISSEVPQNLSASRPQDRQFILSSKKLLLSDSGFYLCALDRAEQPQHFGDGTRLSIL.

The J gene is TRBJ1-4, the V gene TRBV5-1; TRBD1 matches 8 bases. CDR1 and CDR2 from the germline V gene are SGHRS and YFSETQ. CDR3 length: 17 residues. Trimming at V came to 4 bases and at J to 8 bases, leaving 16 bases not matched to a gene. Here the CDR3 reads CASSRRSLGQGGEKLFF. Here the CDR3 DNA reads TGCGCCAGCAGCCGGAGGTCCCTAGGACAGGGTGGGGAAAAACTGTTTTTT.

The CDR3 nucleotides are TGCGCCAGCAGTCAGCGGTCTAGCACAGATACGCAGTATTTT. Translating gives CASSQRSSTDTQYF. This chain uses TRBV5-1 with TRBJ2-3; D is perhaps TRBD2 (5 bases). The CDR3 totals 14 residues. The germline V gene encodes CDR1 SGHRS and CDR2 YFSETQ. Trimming removed 5 bases from V and 0 bases from J, with 10 bases in between.

Here the CDR3 DNA reads TGTGCCAGCAGCGCTAGACAGGGGGGTCAGCCCCAGCATTTT. Translating gives CASSARQGGQPQHF. The chain combines TRBV7-9 with TRBJ1-5; 9 bases are a match to TRBD1. Germline loops: CDR1 SEHNR, CDR2 FQNEAQ (reference sequence). CDR3 length: 14 amino acids. Trimming removed 5 bases from V and 6 bases from J; junction bases left unmatched: 5.

This sequence joins TRBV2 and TRBJ2-3, with 12 bases that match TRBD2. There are 19 residues in the CDR3. CDR1 is SNHLY and CDR2 is FYNNEI in the germline V gene. The ends lost 5 bases at V and 5 bases at J; junction bases unmatched: 17. The CDR3 nucleotides are TGTGCCAGCAGTCCTTCTCTTCTAGCGGGGGGGCCGGTCAAAGATACGCAGTATTTT. As protein: CASSPSLLAGGPVKDTQYF.

The chain employs TRBV20-1 and TRBJ1-1; TRBD1 aligns across 9 bases. The germline gives CDR1 DFQATT, CDR2 SNEGSKA (reference sequence). Trimming cost V 6 bases and J 8 bases; bases outside gene matches: 4. The CDR3 runs 11 residues. The CDR3, as DNA: TGCAGTGCCTACAGGGGGCGGGAAGCTTTCTTT. Amino acid sequence: CSAYRGREAFF.

The chain recombines TRBV11-2 with TRBJ1-4; 7 bases are shared with TRBD1. J was trimmed by 0 bases and V by 9 bases; bases with no gene match: 10. CDR1 is SGHAT, CDR2 FQNNGV, per germline. The CDR3 extends over 16 amino acids. CDR3 loop: CASTPGQRTTNEKLFF. CDR3 DNA sequence: TGTGCCAGTACTCCGGGACAGAGAACAACTAATGAAAAACTGTTTTTT.

J is TRBJ2-2 and V is TRBV4-1, with 10 positions matching TRBD1. The CDR3 sequence is 15 residues long. In germline, CDR1 is MGHRA, CDR2 YSYEKL. Unmatched junction bases numbered 6, after V lost 5 bases and J lost 6 bases. CDR3 nucleotides: TGCGCCAGCAGCTTCCACGGACAGGGGGCCGGGGAGCTGTTTTTT. Translating gives CASSFHGQGAGELFF.

The rearrangement links TRBV7-6 to TRBJ2-7; weak D call: TRBD1 (5 bases). Trimming left V 2 bases short and J 6 bases short, with 14 bases between. CDR3 length equals 14 residues. Per germline, CDR1 SGHVS and CDR2 FNYEAQ. The CDR3 coding sequence is TGTGCCAGCAGCTTAATTCAGGGAATCGGCGAGCAGTACTTC. This sequence encodes CASSLIQGIGEQYF. The variable domain in full, completed from reference TRBV7-6 and TRBJ2-7, reads GAGVSQSPRYKVTKRGQDVALRCDPISGHVSLYWYRQALGQGPEFLTYFNYEAQQDKSGLPNDRFSAERPEGSISTLTIQRTEQRDSAMYRCASSLIQGIGEQYFGPGTRLTVT.

The rearrangement links TRBV28 to TRBJ2-7; TRBD1 matches at 7 bases. V was pared by 4 bases and J by 4 bases, with 10 bases of the junction left unmatched. The CDR3 is 15 amino acids. Per the germline V gene, CDR1 is MDHEN and CDR2 is SYDVKM. CDR3 sequence reads: CASSSTDTGEYEQYF. The CDR3 DNA sequence: TGTGCCAGCAGTTCAACGGACACAGGGGAGTACGAGCAGTACTTC.

The gene calls are TRBV5-6 and TRBJ1-4, with D hard to call. Trimming took off 3 bases at V and 7 bases at J, with 13 bases between the two ends. Germline assignment: CDR1 SGHDT and CDR2 YYEEEE. This CDR3 contains 14 residues. The CDR3 here is CASSSLAGSEKLFF. The CDR3 DNA is TGTGCCAGCAGCTCTTTAGCCGGGAGTGAAAAACTGTTTTTT. The full variable domain, its missing parts supplied by reference TRBV5-6 and TRBJ1-4, is DAGVTQSPTHLIKTRGQQVTLRCSPKSGHDTVSWYQQALGQGPQFIFQYYEEEERQRGNFPDRFSGHQFPNYSSELNVNALLLGDSALYLCASSSLAGSEKLFFGSGTQLSVL.

This chain joins TRBV7-2 and TRBJ1-5; D uncertain. The V gene lost 4 bases and the J gene lost 5 bases, with 9 bases spanning the gap. In germline, CDR1 is SGHTA, CDR2 FQGNSA. The CDR3 extends over 13 amino acids. CDR3 DNA: TGTGCCAGCAGCTCAATAGAGCATCAGCCCCAGCATTTT. Its translation is CASSSIEHQPQHF. Together with reference TRBV7-2 and TRBJ1-5, the CDR3 gives the full variable domain: GAGVSQSPSNKVTEKGKDVELRCDPISGHTALYWYRQSLGQGLEFLIYFQGNSAPDKSGLPSDRFSAERTGGSVSTLTIQRTQQEDSAVYLCASSSIEHQPQHFGDGTRLSIL.

The chain joins TRBV18 to TRBJ2-5, with a weak D call TRBD2 (5 bases). The CDR3 has 15 amino acids. V gave up 3 bases and J gave up 5 bases, with 16 bases separating them. Germline values: CDR1 KGHSH, CDR2 LQKENI. The CDR3 DNA sequence: TGTGCCAGCTCACCCCTGGTAGGGTGGAGGGAGACCCAGTACTTC. Translated: CASSPLVGWRETQYF.

V usage is TRBV30 and J usage is TRBJ2-5; maybe TRBD2 (6 bases). Germline CDR1 and CDR2: GTSNPN and SVGIG (reference sequence). This CDR3 spans 12 amino acids. V was cut by 2 bases and J by 5 bases, with 9 bases left in between. CDR3 sequence reads: CAWSPRGETQYF. The CDR3 DNA reads TGTGCCTGGAGTCCCCGGGGGGAGACCCAGTACTTC.

V is TRBV15 and J is TRBJ1-2; TRBD1 aligns across 9 bases. CDR1 is LNHNV and CDR2 is YYDKDF in the germline V gene (reference sequence). This CDR3 region has 15 residues. The J segment lost 2 bases and the V segment lost 6 bases, leaving 7 bases of the junction unmatched. CDR3 in DNA: TGTGCCACCAGGAGGGGGACAGGGTTCAACTATGGCTACACCTTC. Encoded protein: CATRRGTGFNYGYTF.

The chain has TRBV28 and TRBJ1-5, with D maybe TRBD1 (5 bases). Trimming took off 8 bases at V and 0 bases at J, with 11 bases between the two ends. The CDR3 is made up of 14 amino acids. Germline-derived CDR1 and CDR2 are MDHEN and SYDVKM. The DNA for the CDR3 is TGTGCCAGCGACAGTTCAAGTAGCAATCAGCCCCAGCATTTT. Its translation is CASDSSSSNQPQHF.

The genes are TRBV10-3 and TRBJ2-2, with 8 bases fitting TRBD1. The CDR3 sequence is 15 residues long. The germline CDR1 and CDR2 sequences are ENHRY and SYGVKD. With V trimmed by 6 bases and J by 0 bases, 3 bases remained unmatched. The CDR3 nucleotides are TGTGCCATCAGGAGGACAGGGACGAACACCGGGGAGCTGTTTTTT. It is translated as CAIRRTGTNTGELFF.

V gene TRBV10-1 combines with J gene TRBJ2-6, with 7 bases aligning to TRBD2. There are 18 residues in the CDR3. Germline V gene data show CDR1 as WNHNN and CDR2 as SYGVQD (reference sequence). J lost 0 bases, V lost 0 bases, and 5 bases had no gene match. The CDR3 region has the DNA TGCGCCAGCAGTGAGTCCAGGCAGCGGGACTCTGGGGCCAACGTCCTGACTTTC. Translating it yields CASSESRQRDSGANVLTF.

The gene calls are TRBV18 and TRBJ1-5; the D gene is possibly TRBD1 (5 bases). V was clipped by 3 bases and J by 5 bases, with 14 bases between them. The CDR3 contains 15 residues. Germline V gives CDR1 KGHSH, CDR2 LQKENI. The CDR3 region is CASSPLAGPDQPQHF. Written as DNA, the CDR3 is TGTGCCAGCTCACCCCTCGCAGGGCCCGATCAGCCCCAGCATTTT.

The CDR3 loop reads CASSLGQATEAFF. CDR3 in DNA: TGCGCCAGCAGTTTAGGACAGGCCACTGAAGCTTTCTTT. The gene calls are TRBV10-1 and TRBJ1-1; 7 bases fit TRBD1. The length of the CDR3 is 13 residues. J was trimmed by 4 bases and V by 5 bases; bases with no gene match: 4. CDR1 and CDR2 (germline): WNHNN, SYGVQD (reference sequence).

As DNA, the CDR3 is TGTGCCAGCAGTGATCGGGGGGCTTCCTACGAGCAGTACTTC. Translating gives CASSDRGASYEQYF. The chain employs TRBV6-5 and TRBJ2-7, with D maybe TRBD2 (7 bases). The germline V gene has CDR1 MNHEY and CDR2 SVGAGI. The V end was cut by 5 bases, the J end by 1 base, with 12 bases between. The CDR3 runs to 14 residues.